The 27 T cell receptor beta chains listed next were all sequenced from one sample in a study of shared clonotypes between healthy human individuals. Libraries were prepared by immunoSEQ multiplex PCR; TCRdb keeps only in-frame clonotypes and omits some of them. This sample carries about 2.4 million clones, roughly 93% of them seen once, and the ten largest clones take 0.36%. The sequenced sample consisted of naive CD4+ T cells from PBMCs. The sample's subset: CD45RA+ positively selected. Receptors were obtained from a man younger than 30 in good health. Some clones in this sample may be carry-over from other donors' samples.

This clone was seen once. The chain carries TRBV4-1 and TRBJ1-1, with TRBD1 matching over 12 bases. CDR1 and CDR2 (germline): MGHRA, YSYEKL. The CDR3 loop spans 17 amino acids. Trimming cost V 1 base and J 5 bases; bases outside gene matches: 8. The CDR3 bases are TGCGCCAGCAGCCAAGCGGGACAGGGGGCGACTAAAACTGAAGCTTTCTTT. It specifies CASSQAGQGATKTEAFF.

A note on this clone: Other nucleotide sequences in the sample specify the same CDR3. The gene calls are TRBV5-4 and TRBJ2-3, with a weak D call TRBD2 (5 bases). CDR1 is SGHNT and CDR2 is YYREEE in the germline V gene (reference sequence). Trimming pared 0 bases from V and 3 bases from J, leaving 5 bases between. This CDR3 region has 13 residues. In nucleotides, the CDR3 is TGTGCCAGCAGCTTGGGAGGGACAGATACGCAGTATTTT. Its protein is CASSLGGTDTQYF.

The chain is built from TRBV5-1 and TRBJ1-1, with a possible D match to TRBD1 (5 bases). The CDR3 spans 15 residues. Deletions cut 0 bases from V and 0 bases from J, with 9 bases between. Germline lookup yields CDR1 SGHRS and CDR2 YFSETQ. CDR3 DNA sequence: TGCGCCAGCAGCTTGGGGCTGGACATGAACACTGAAGCTTTCTTT. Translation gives CASSLGLDMNTEAFF.

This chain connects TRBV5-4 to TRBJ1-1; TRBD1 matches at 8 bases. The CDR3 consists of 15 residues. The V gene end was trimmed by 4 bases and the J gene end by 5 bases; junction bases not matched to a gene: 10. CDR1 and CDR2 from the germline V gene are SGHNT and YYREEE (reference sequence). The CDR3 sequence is CASSVLQGARTEAFF. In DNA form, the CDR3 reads TGTGCCAGCAGCGTGCTGCAGGGGGCGCGAACTGAAGCTTTCTTT.

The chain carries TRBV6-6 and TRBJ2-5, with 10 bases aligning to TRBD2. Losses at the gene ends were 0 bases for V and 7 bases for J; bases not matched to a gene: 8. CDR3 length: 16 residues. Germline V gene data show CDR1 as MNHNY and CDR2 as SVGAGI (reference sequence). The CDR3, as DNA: TGTGCCAGCAGTTACTCGGAGCGGGAGGGAAGCCGGACCCAGTACTTC. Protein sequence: CASSYSEREGSRTQYF.

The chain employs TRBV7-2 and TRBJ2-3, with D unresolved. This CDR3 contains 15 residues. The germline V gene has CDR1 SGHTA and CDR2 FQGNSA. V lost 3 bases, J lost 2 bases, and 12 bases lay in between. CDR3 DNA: TGTGCCAGCAGCTTGGGCAGCCCCCACACAGATACGCAGTATTTT. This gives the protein CASSLGSPHTDTQYF.

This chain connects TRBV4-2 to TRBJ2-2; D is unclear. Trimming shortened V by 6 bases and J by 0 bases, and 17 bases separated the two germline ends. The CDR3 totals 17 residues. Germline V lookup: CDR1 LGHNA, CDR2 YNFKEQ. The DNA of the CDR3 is TGTGCCAGCAGTCCAGTCCGACGGAGCGCGAACACCGGGGAGCTGTTTTTT. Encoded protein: CASSPVRRSANTGELFF.

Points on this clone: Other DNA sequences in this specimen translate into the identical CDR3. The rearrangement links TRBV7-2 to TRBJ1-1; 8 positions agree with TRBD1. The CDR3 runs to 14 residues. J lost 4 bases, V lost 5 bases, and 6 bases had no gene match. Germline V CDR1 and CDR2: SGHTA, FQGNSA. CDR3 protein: CASSPQGAGTEAFF. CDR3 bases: TGTGCCAGCAGCCCGCAGGGGGCGGGCACTGAAGCTTTCTTT.

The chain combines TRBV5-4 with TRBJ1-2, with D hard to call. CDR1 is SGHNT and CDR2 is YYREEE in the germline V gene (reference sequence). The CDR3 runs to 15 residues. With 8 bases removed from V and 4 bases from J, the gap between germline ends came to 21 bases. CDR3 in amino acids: CASGLESTISYGYTF. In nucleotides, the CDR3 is TGTGCCAGTGGACTGGAATCGACTATCAGCTATGGCTACACCTTC. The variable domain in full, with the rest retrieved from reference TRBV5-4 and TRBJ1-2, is ETGVTQSPTHLIKTRGQQVTLRCSSQSGHNTVSWYQQALGQGPQFIFQYYREEENGRGNFPPRFSGLQFPNYSSELNVNALELDDSALYLCASGLESTISYGYTFGSGTRLTVV.

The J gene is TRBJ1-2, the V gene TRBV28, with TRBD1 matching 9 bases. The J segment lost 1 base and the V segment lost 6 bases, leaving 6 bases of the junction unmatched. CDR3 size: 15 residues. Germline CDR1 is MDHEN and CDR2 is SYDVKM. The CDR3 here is CASRPTGGYNYGYTF. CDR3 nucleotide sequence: TGTGCCAGCAGGCCCACAGGGGGCTATAACTATGGCTACACCTTC.

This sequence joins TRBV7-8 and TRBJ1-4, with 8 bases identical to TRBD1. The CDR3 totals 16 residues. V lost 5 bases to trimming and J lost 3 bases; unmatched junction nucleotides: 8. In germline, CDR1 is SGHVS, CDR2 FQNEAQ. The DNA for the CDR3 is TGTGCCAGCAGCCCATCAACGACAGGGGCTAATGAAAAACTGTTTTTT. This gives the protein CASSPSTTGANEKLFF.

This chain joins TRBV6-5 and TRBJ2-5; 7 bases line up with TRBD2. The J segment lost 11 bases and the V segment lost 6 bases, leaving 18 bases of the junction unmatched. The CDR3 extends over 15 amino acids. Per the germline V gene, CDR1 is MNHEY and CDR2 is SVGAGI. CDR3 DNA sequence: TGTGCCAGCAGCCACCTAGCGGAGTTAGGCTCTGAGCAGTACTTC. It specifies CASSHLAELGSEQYF.

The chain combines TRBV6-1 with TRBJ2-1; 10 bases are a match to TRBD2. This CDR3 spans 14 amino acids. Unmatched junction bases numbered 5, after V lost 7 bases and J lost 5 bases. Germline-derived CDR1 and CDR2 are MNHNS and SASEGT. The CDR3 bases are TGTGCCAGCATCAGAGGACTAGCGGACAATGAGCAGTTCTTC. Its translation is CASIRGLADNEQFF.

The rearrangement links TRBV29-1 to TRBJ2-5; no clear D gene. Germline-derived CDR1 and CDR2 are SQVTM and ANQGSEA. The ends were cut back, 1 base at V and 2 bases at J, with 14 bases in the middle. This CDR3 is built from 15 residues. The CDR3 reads CSVEGRSNSQETQYF. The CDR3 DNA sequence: TGCAGCGTTGAAGGACGCAGTAATTCACAAGAGACCCAGTACTTC.

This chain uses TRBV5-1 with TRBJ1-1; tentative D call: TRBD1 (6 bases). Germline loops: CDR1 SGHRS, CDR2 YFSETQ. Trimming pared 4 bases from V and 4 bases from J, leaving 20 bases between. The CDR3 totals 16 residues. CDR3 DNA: TGCGCCAGCAGCCTTAATCCCGGGACACCTTCCACTGAAGCTTTCTTT. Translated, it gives CASSLNPGTPSTEAFF. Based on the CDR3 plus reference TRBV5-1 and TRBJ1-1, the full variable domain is KAGVTQTPRYLIKTRGQQVTLSCSPISGHRSVSWYQQTPGQGLQFLFEYFSETQRNKGNFPGRFSGRQFSNSRSEMNVSTLELGDSALYLCASSLNPGTPSTEAFFGQGTRLTVV.

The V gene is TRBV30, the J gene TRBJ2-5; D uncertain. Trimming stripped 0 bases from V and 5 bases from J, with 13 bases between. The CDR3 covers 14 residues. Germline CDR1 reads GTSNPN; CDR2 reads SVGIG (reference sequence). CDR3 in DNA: TGTGCCTGGAGTGTTGGTACCCTTGGGGAGACCCAGTACTTC. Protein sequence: CAWSVGTLGETQYF.

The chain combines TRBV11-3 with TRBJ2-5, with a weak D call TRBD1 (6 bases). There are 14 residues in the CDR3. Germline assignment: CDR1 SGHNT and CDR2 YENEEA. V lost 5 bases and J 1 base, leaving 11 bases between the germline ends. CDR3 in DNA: TGTGCCAGCAGCCGTCGAGGGGGCCAAGAGACCCAGTACTTC. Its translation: CASSRRGGQETQYF.

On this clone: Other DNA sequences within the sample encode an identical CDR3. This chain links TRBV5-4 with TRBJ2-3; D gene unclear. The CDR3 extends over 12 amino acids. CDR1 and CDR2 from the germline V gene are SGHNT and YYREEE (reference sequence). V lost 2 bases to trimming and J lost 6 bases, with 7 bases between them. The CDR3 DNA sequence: TGTGCCAGCAGCTTTAGTACCGATACGCAGTATTTT. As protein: CASSFSTDTQYF.

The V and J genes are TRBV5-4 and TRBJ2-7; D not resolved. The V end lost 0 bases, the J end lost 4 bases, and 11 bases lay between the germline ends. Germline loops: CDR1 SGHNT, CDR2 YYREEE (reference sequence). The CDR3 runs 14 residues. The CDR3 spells CASSLGGTRYEQYF. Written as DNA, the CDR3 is TGTGCCAGCAGCTTGGGGGGAACTCGATACGAGCAGTACTTC.

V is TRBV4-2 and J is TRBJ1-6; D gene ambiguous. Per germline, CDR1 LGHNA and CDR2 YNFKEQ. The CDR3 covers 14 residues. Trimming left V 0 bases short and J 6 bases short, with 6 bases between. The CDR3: CASSQENLNSPLHF. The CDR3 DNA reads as TGTGCCAGCAGCCAAGAAAACCTTAATTCACCCCTCCACTTT.

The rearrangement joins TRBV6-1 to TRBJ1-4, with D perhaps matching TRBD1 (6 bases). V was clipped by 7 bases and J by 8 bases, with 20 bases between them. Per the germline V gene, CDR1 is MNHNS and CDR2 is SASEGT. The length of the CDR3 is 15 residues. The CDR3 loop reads CASTGTGTRGEKLFF. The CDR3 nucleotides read TGTGCCAGCACTGGAACCGGGACGAGGGGGGAAAAACTGTTTTTT.

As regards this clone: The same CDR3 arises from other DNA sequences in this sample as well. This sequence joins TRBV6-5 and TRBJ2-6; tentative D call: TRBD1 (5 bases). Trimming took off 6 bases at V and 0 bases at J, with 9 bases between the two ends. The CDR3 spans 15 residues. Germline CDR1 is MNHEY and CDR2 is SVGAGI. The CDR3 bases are TGTGCCAGCAGGACAGTGAACTCTGGGGCCAACGTCCTGACTTTC. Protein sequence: CASRTVNSGANVLTF.

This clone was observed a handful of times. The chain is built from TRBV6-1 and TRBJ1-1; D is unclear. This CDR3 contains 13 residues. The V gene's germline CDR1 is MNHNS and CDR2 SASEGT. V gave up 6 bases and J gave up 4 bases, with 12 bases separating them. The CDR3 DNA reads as TGTGCCAGCAGATCGGAGAGTTTCACTGAAGCTTTCTTT. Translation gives CASRSESFTEAFF.

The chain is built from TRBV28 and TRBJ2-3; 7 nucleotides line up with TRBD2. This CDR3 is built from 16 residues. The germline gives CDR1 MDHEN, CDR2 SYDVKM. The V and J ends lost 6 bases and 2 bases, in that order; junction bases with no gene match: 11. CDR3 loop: CASSLVGGSLTDTQYF. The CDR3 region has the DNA TGTGCCAGCAGCCTCGTGGGCGGGAGTCTCACAGATACGCAGTATTTT.

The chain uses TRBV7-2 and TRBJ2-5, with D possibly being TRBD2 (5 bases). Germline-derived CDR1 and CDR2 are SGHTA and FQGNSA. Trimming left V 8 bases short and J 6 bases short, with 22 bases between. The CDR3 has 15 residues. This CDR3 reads CASARAAIEGKTQYF. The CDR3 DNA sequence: TGTGCCAGCGCTAGGGCGGCCATCGAGGGCAAGACCCAGTACTTC.

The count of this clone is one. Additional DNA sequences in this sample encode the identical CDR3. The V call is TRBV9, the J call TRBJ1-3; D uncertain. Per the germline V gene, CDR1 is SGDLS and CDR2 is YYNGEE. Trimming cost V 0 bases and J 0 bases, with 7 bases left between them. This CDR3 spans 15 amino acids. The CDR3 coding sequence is TGTGCCAGCAGCGTAGCACCGAACTCTGGAAACACCATATATTTT. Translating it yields CASSVAPNSGNTIYF. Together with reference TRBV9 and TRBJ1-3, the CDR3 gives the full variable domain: DSGVTQTPKHLITATGQRVTLRCSPRSGDLSVYWYQQSLDQGLQFLIQYYNGEERAKGNILERFSAQQFPDLHSELNLSSLELGDSALYFCASSVAPNSGNTIYFGEGSWLTVV.

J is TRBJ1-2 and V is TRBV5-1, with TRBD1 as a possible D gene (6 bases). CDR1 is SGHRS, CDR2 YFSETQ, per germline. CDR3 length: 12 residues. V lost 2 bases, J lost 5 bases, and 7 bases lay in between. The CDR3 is CASSFTGYGYTF. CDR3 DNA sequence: TGCGCCAGCAGCTTTACAGGGTATGGCTACACCTTC.